This T cell receptor (beta chain) appears in the sequencing data of a study of T cells in Graves' hyperthyroidism and ophthalmopathy (dated by TCRdb to about 2019). For the wider study: Peripheral blood was collected at initial diagnosis, before any treatment. Whether ophthalmopathy could be predicted prospectively was tested in an independent validation cohort made up of approximately 19 hyperthyroidism patients plus 17 patients who later progressed to ophthalmopathy. Following sampling, methimazole starting at 30 mg daily was given to hyperthyroidism patients, and high-dose intravenous methylprednisolone was given to ophthalmopathy patients. The paper describes TCR Vbeta CDR3 sequencing of 120 to 150 peripheral blood samples, made up of fewer than 50 ophthalmopathy patients, over 70 hyperthyroidism patients and around 17 progressor patients. The study also compared thyroid tissue and blood T-cell repertoires from 6 or 7 Graves' hyperthyroidism patients. The approximately 95 discovery patients were divided at random into training and test sets in a 7:3 ratio. TCR V-J signatures able to tell the groups apart were searched for in a discovery cohort of 90 to 100 patients, of whom more than 40 had Graves' ophthalmopathy and around 58 had stable Graves' hyperthyroidism.

TCR beta CDR3 regions were amplified from RNA transcripts. The first round of RT-PCR for the TCR CDR3 was performed with the HTBI primer set and the Qiagen OneStep RT-PCR kit. A second multiplex PCR round built the libraries, followed by size selection and purification. Paired-end sequencing of the libraries was performed with 100 bp reads on an Illumina HiSeq2000. On the authors' methods: SOAPnuke was used to process the raw data, removing reads that contained adapters or uncalled bases, had a mean Phred below 15, or lacked an exact match to the constant primer or identifier. High-quality paired reads were merged with COPE v1.2.5, and unique nucleotide sequences were defined as clonotypes. Clonotypes were aligned to IMGT TRBV, TRBD and TRBJ reference segments using MiTCR v1.1. The analysis included only V-J combinations with a frequency above 0.0001, which together covered roughly 99% of the repertoires. A TCS score was defined as the ratio of F50 (clonal expansion) to E x V (chaos), with BLOSUM62-based TCRdist applied between CDR3 peptides within each V-J. Welch's t-statistics and random forest reduced just over 500 V-J features to 10 to 15, which were used in a naive Bayes classifier (R e1071). The public reads were run again by TCRdb, first through fastp at Q25 and then through MiXCR, and only productive beta chains were kept. Rows are unified per CDR3 protein, each entry keeping the most common DNA and genes. TCRdb's processing, not the authors' own work, is the source of the V and J calls. The sample has hundreds of thousands of distinct CDR3 sequences on record, 15% to 20% of them singletons. The top ten constitute roughly 17% of the sample.

The investigation overall reported the following: In validation, the model predicted progression to ophthalmopathy with 65% to 71% sensitivity and around 72% specificity, a median of approximately 6.7 months before onset. Sample size was not statistically predetermined, and investigators were not blinded to group allocation. Most expanded thyroid clonotypes (frequency above 0.001) were also detected in blood, a finding suggesting that blood repertoires may reflect thyroid immune responses. A model built on a 13 V-J signature distinguished ophthalmopathy from stable hyperthyroidism, reaching 87.88% sensitivity and 81.08% specificity in cross-validation and 80%/75% in testing.

The hyperthyroidism patients were between 18 and 65 years old and newly diagnosed, with a disease duration of less than 2 months. The study excluded patients with uncontrolled infections, other autoimmune diseases, pregnancy or lactation. Clinical symptoms, serum thyroxine and TRAb, thyroid ultrasound, and orbital computed tomography formed the basis for the diagnoses. Blood from progressor patients was drawn when they were first diagnosed with hyperthyroidism, before any ophthalmopathy symptoms appeared. PBMCs were isolated from more than 8 ml of fresh peripheral blood by Ficoll-Paque density gradient centrifugation. Progressor patients were initially diagnosed with Graves' hyperthyroidism and developed ophthalmopathy during follow-up. Trizol reagent was used to extract total RNA, and RNA quality was then checked on an Agilent 2100 Bioanalyzer. V was cut back by 4 bases and J by 6 bases, leaving a gap of 12 bases between them. CDR3 length: 13 amino acids, cysteine to phenylalanine. The CDR3 DNA has 39 bases and is translated from base 1.

This clonotype has at least ten counts. There is no known antigen for this receptor. Per-base quality was not reported, and no clone a single base away is much larger than it. The sequence was obtained from a woman in her fifties or sixties with Graves' hyperthyroidism that later progressed to Graves' ophthalmopathy. The sequencing sample was made of blood. The rearranged segments are TRBV12-3 or TRBV12-4 and TRBJ1-2; TRBD1 is possibly the D segment (6 matching bases). The DNA sequence follows: TGTGCCAGCAGTTCCGGGACAACCCATGGCTACACCTTC. Its protein is CASSSGTTHGYTF.